This entry lists 29 T cell receptor beta chains sequenced from one sample in a study of CD8 T cells in Susac syndrome. Reverse transcription of roughly 0.5 to 1 ug RNA was carried out with random hexamers. TCRdb re-analysed the immunoSEQ multiplex PCR reads in MiXCR, keeping a single row per CDR3 protein. Of over 150,000 distinct CDR3 sequences in the sample, around 96% are singletons; the top ten hold around 0.12%. Sequenced input: CD4+ T cells from PBMCs. Receptor source: a human donor with Susac syndrome.

This chain uses TRBV5-6 with TRBJ2-1, with 8 bases aligning to TRBD2. Germline V gene sequence: CDR1 SGHDT, CDR2 YYEEEE. Germline trimming cut 7 bases from V and 7 bases from J; bases unmatched to any gene: 7. The CDR3 contains 13 residues. The CDR3 is CASHKRERNEQFF. DNA for the CDR3: TGTGCCAGCCACAAGCGGGAGAGGAATGAGCAGTTCTTC.

V gene TRBV15 combines with J gene TRBJ2-5, with 7 bases matching TRBD1. The CDR3 covers 14 residues. CDR1 and CDR2 (germline): LNHNV, YYDKDF (reference sequence). J was trimmed by 3 bases and V by 6 bases; bases with no gene match: 7. Here the CDR3 reads CATSRRGFKETQYF. The CDR3 DNA sequence: TGTGCCACCAGTCGCAGGGGGTTTAAAGAGACCCAGTACTTC.

This rearrangement joins TRBV28 to TRBJ2-6; D is unclear. The CDR3 sequence is 13 residues long. Between the trimmed V and J ends, which lost 7 bases and 1 base, there was a span of 5 bases. CDR1 MDHEN and CDR2 SYDVKM come from the germline V gene. CDR3 residues: CASTKSGANVLTF. CDR3 nucleotides: TGTGCCAGCACCAAATCTGGGGCCAACGTCCTGACTTTC.

V gene TRBV3-1 combines with J gene TRBJ1-2; the D gene is possibly TRBD1 (6 bases). The CDR3 has 13 residues. V was clipped by 5 bases and J by 2 bases, with 9 bases between them. Germline V gives CDR1 LGHDT, CDR2 YNNKEL (reference sequence). This CDR3 is CASSTTGNYGYTF. DNA for the CDR3: TGTGCCAGCAGCACCACAGGGAACTATGGCTACACCTTC.

V and J are TRBV7-3 and TRBJ1-2, with unresolved D. The CDR3 contains 15 residues. Per the germline V gene, CDR1 is SGHTA and CDR2 is FQGTGA. Trimming shortened V by 4 bases and J by 6 bases, and 18 bases separated the two germline ends. CDR3 in DNA: TGTGCCAGCAGCTCAAGCAACGAGAGGAGGGATGGCTACACCTTC. Protein sequence: CASSSSNERRDGYTF.

The chain combines TRBV25-1 with TRBJ1-4; the D gene is possibly TRBD1 (5 bases). The CDR3 has 15 amino acids. V lost 3 bases to trimming and J lost 4 bases, with 12 bases between them. CDR1 and CDR2 (germline): MGHDK, SYGVNS. CDR3 sequence: CASSEYRPDNEKLFF. As DNA, the CDR3 is TGTGCCAGCAGTGAGTACAGGCCTGATAATGAAAAACTGTTTTTT.

The chain combines TRBV29-1 with TRBJ1-1; 7 positions agree with TRBD1. From germline, CDR1 is SQVTM and CDR2 ANQGSEA. J was trimmed by 1 base and V by 8 bases; bases with no gene match: 7. This CDR3 comprises 13 residues. CDR3 sequence: CSTNRGSNTEAFF. CDR3 DNA sequence: TGCAGCACAAACAGGGGATCGAACACTGAAGCTTTCTTT.

The chain couples TRBV29-1 to TRBJ1-1; D ambiguous. This CDR3 spans 13 amino acids. Trimming took off 5 bases at V and 2 bases at J, with 12 bases between the two ends. CDR1 is SQVTM, CDR2 ANQGSEA, per germline. The CDR3 DNA reads as TGCAGCGTTCACCACAACGTCAACACTGAAGCTTTCTTT. It specifies CSVHHNVNTEAFF.

Comment on this clonotype: A read error may account for a junction end that differs from germline. This chain connects TRBV18 to TRBJ1-5, with D unresolved. The CDR3 totals 10 residues. The V gene's germline CDR1 is KGHSH and CDR2 LQKENI. This CDR3 is CCVSVQPQHF. CDR3 DNA sequence: TGCTGTGTAAGTGTGCAGCCCCAGCATTTT.

The chain carries TRBV29-1 and TRBJ1-1, with a possible D match to TRBD1 (5 bases). The CDR3 length is 14 residues. Germline V lookup: CDR1 SQVTM, CDR2 ANQGSEA. V lost 3 bases, J lost 3 bases, and 14 bases lay in between. CDR3 region: CSVEGGRGDTEAFF. CDR3 sequence (DNA): TGCAGCGTTGAGGGGGGGAGAGGGGACACTGAAGCTTTCTTT.

The V and J genes are TRBV19 and TRBJ2-2, with D uncertain. V lost 5 bases and J 1 base, leaving 11 bases between the germline ends. In germline, CDR1 is LNHDA, CDR2 SQIVND (reference sequence). This CDR3 spans 15 amino acids. The CDR3 protein is CASSPLTLNTGELFF. DNA for the CDR3: TGTGCCAGTAGTCCCTTGACTTTGAACACCGGGGAGCTGTTTTTT.

The CDR3 is CASSPSSIHEQYV. As DNA, the CDR3 is TGTGCCAGCTCACCTAGTTCCATCCACGAGCAGTACGTC. V is TRBV18 and J is TRBJ2-7; D unclear. Looked up from germline, CDR1 is KGHSH and CDR2 is LQKENI. CDR3 length: 13 amino acids. V shed 3 bases and J shed 5 bases, with 11 bases lying between them.

V is TRBV18 and J is TRBJ1-2; no definite D call. CDR3 size: 13 residues. The V end lost 3 bases, the J end lost 8 bases, and 13 bases lay between the germline ends. Germline V CDR1 and CDR2: KGHSH, LQKENI. CDR3 DNA sequence: TGTGCCAGCTCACCCATAAAAACGGGAGGCTACACCTTC. Its translation: CASSPIKTGGYTF. Full variable domain (remainder filled in from reference TRBV18 and TRBJ1-2): NAGVMQNPRHLVRRRGQEARLRCSPMKGHSHVYWYRQLPEEGLKFMVYLQKENIIDESGMPKERFSAEFPKEGPSILRIQQVVRGDSAAYFCASSPIKTGGYTFGSGTRLTVV.

The chain has TRBV7-2 and TRBJ1-2, with 8 bases that match TRBD1. This CDR3 contains 14 residues. The germline V gene has CDR1 SGHTA and CDR2 FQGNSA. Losses at the gene ends were 3 bases for V and 4 bases for J; bases not matched to a gene: 4. The CDR3 loop is CASSFSGQVYGYTF. CDR3 bases: TGTGCCAGCAGCTTTTCGGGACAGGTCTATGGCTACACCTTC.

This sequence joins TRBV20-1 and TRBJ2-5, with D maybe TRBD2 (5 bases). The CDR3 is made up of 12 amino acids. Looked up from germline, CDR1 is DFQATT and CDR2 is SNEGSKA (reference sequence). Trimming took 4 bases from V and 7 from J, leaving 13 bases between them. CDR3 region: CSAKGPAGTQYF. The CDR3 bases are TGCAGTGCTAAAGGACCGGCGGGGACCCAGTACTTC.

The chain combines TRBV5-4 with TRBJ1-6; D uncertain. V gave up 6 bases and J gave up 7 bases, with 14 bases separating them. The CDR3 totals 14 residues. The germline gives CDR1 SGHNT, CDR2 YYREEE (reference sequence). CDR3 loop: CASKAPSSNSPLHF. The CDR3 DNA reads as TGTGCCAGCAAGGCCCCCTCATCGAATTCACCCCTCCACTTT.

The chain uses TRBV30 and TRBJ1-5; D gene ambiguous. This CDR3 has 14 amino acids. Germline CDR1 is GTSNPN and CDR2 is SVGIG (reference sequence). V was pared by 1 base and J by 5 bases, with 12 bases between. CDR3 sequence reads: CAWSARKGYQPQHF. The CDR3 bases are TGTGCCTGGAGTGCGCGCAAGGGTTATCAGCCCCAGCATTTT.

The chain couples TRBV15 to TRBJ1-2, with 8 bases that match TRBD1. The CDR3 sequence is 13 residues long. The V and J ends lost 3 bases and 5 bases, in that order; junction bases with no gene match: 2. Germline CDR1 is LNHNV and CDR2 is YYDKDF (reference sequence). The CDR3: CATSSGQGYGYTF. The CDR3 bases are TGTGCCACCAGCAGCGGACAGGGTTATGGCTACACCTTC. Looking up the rest from reference TRBV15 and TRBJ1-2 gives the full variable domain: DAMVIQNPRYQVTQFGKPVTLSCSQTLNHNVMYWYQQKSSQAPKLLFHYYDKDFNNEADTPDNFQSRRPNTSFCFLDIRSPGLGDTAMYLCATSSGQGYGYTFGSGTRLTVV.

V is TRBV11-1 and J is TRBJ2-1; the D gene is possibly TRBD2 (5 bases). The V end was cut by 4 bases, the J end by 7 bases, with 17 bases between. The V gene's germline CDR1 is SGHAT and CDR2 FQDESV (reference sequence). The CDR3 covers 15 residues. The CDR3 reads CASSSARGFQNEQFF. CDR3 nucleotides: TGTGCCAGCAGCTCTGCCCGGGGTTTCCAGAATGAGCAGTTCTTC.

The chain couples TRBV11-2 to TRBJ2-3; TRBD2 agrees at 10 bases. Germline CDR1 and CDR2: SGHAT and FQNNGV. Germline trimming cut 6 bases from V and 1 base from J; bases unmatched to any gene: 10. CDR3 length: 17 residues. Here the CDR3 DNA reads TGTGCCAGCAGTTTAAGCGGGAGGGCCATCGGCACAGATACGCAGTATTTT. Translating gives CASSLSGRAIGTDTQYF.

V is TRBV30 and J is TRBJ2-1; no clear D. The length of the CDR3 is 13 residues. Between the trimmed V and J ends, which lost 3 bases and 9 bases, there was a span of 15 bases. Germline V gene sequence: CDR1 GTSNPN, CDR2 SVGIG (reference sequence). CDR3 residues: CAWRLGLVGEQFF. The CDR3 DNA sequence: TGTGCCTGGAGACTGGGGTTAGTAGGTGAGCAGTTCTTC.

J is TRBJ2-3 and V is TRBV20-1, with a weak D call TRBD2 (5 bases). Trimming took off 2 bases at V and 5 bases at J, with 11 bases between the two ends. Germline values: CDR1 DFQATT, CDR2 SNEGSKA (reference sequence). The CDR3 loop spans 13 amino acids. The CDR3 region has the DNA TGCAGTGCTAGACGCCCCACTAGAGATACGCAGTATTTT. Translating it yields CSARRPTRDTQYF.

This chain joins TRBV20-1 and TRBJ1-1; tentatively, D is TRBD1 (5 bases). CDR3 length: 13 amino acids. The germline V and J ends were trimmed by 0 bases and 10 bases, with 15 bases remaining between them. Germline CDR1 is DFQATT and CDR2 is SNEGSKA (reference sequence). This CDR3 reads CSARDRRADGAFF. CDR3 coding DNA: TGCAGTGCTAGAGATCGCAGGGCGGACGGAGCTTTCTTT.

The genes are TRBV6-5 and TRBJ1-1; D gene unclear. The germline V gene has CDR1 MNHEY and CDR2 SVGAGI. Deletions cut 7 bases from V and 3 bases from J, with 15 bases between. This CDR3 is built from 14 residues. This CDR3 is CASNPPGWDTEAFF. DNA of the CDR3: TGTGCCAGCAACCCGCCGGGCTGGGACACTGAAGCTTTCTTT.

The chain joins TRBV7-2 to TRBJ2-3; perhaps TRBD1 as D (5 bases). V shed 5 bases and J shed 8 bases, with 11 bases lying between them. Germline-derived CDR1 and CDR2 are SGHTA and FQGNSA. CDR3 length equals 12 residues. The CDR3 is CASSQGWVTQYF. The CDR3 DNA sequence: TGTGCCAGCAGCCAGGGTTGGGTTACGCAGTATTTT.

V usage is TRBV9 and J usage is TRBJ2-1; 14 bases agree with TRBD2. Trimming at V came to 3 bases and at J to 0 bases, leaving 8 bases not matched to a gene. This CDR3 region has 19 residues. The germline gives CDR1 SGDLS, CDR2 YYNGEE. The CDR3 loop is CASSALRGTSGSSYNEQFF. CDR3 sequence (DNA): TGTGCCAGCAGCGCCCTCAGGGGGACTAGCGGGAGCTCCTACAATGAGCAGTTCTTC.

The rearrangement joins TRBV7-9 to TRBJ2-5, with 8 bases lining up with TRBD2. This CDR3 comprises 14 residues. Trimming removed 5 bases from V and 5 bases from J; junction bases left unmatched: 7. The germline V gene encodes CDR1 SEHNR and CDR2 FQNEAQ (reference sequence). The CDR3 bases are TGTGCCAGCAGCCTTGAGCGGGGGTATGAGACCCAGTACTTC. Translated: CASSLERGYETQYF.

For the CDR3, the DNA is TGCGCCAGCAGCCTCAAAGTGGTCGGGGAGCTGTTTTTT. It is translated as CASSLKVVGELFF. The rearrangement joins TRBV5-1 to TRBJ2-2; D not certain. Germline CDR1 reads SGHRS; CDR2 reads YFSETQ. V gave up 4 bases and J gave up 7 bases, with 11 bases separating them. The CDR3 loop spans 13 amino acids.

V usage is TRBV12-3 or TRBV12-4 and J usage is TRBJ2-1, with D perhaps matching TRBD1 (6 bases). This CDR3 has 12 residues. V dropped 4 bases and J dropped 10 bases, with 11 bases sitting between them. CDR3 nucleotides: TGTGCCAGCAGTTCCAGGGGCGGGGAGCAGTTCTTC. Its translation: CASSSRGGEQFF.